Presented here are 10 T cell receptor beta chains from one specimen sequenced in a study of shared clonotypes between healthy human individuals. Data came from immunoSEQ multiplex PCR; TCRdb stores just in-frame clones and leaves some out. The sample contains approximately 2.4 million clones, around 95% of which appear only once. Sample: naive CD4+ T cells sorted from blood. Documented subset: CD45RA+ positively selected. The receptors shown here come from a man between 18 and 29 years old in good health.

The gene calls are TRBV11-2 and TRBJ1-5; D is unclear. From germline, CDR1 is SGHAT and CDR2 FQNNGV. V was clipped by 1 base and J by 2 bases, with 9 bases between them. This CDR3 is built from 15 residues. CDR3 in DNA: TGTGCCAGCAGCTTAGGAGGGAGTCGCAATCAGCCCCAGCATTTT. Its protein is CASSLGGSRNQPQHF. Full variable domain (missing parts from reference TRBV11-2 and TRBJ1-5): EAGVAQSPRYKIIEKRQSVAFWCNPISGHATLYWYQQILGQGPKLLIQFQNNGVVDDSQLPKDRFSAERLKGVDSTLKIQPAKLEDSAVYLCASSLGGSRNQPQHFGDGTRLSIL.

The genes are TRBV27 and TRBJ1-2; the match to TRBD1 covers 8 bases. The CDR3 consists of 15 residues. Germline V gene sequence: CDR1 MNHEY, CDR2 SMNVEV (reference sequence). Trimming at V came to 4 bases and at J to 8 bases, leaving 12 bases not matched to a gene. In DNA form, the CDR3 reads TGTGCCAGCAGTTATGCAGGGCAGGGGGCAAGCGGCTACACCTTC. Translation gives CASSYAGQGASGYTF.

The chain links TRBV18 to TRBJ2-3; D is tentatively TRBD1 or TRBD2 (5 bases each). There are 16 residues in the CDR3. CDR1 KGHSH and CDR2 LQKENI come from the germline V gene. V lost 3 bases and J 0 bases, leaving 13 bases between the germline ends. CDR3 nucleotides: TGTGCCAGCTCACCGCTGGGGCGGGCTAGCACAGATACGCAGTATTTT. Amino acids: CASSPLGRASTDTQYF.

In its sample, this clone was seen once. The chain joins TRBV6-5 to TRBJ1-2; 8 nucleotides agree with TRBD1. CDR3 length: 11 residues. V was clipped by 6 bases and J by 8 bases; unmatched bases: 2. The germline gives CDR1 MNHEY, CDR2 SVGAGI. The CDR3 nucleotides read TGTGCCAGCAGGACAGGGGTCGGCTACACCTTC. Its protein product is CASRTGVGYTF.

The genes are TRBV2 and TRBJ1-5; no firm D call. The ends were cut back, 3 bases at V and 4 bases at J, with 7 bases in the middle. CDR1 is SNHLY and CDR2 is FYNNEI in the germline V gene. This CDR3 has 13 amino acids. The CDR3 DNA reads TGTGCCAGCAGTGAGGAGCAAAATCAGCCCCAGCATTTT. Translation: CASSEEQNQPQHF.

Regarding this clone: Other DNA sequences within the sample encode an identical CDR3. Here the CDR3 reads CASSLDQASSGNTIYF. The DNA for the CDR3 is TGTGCCAGCAGCTTGGATCAGGCCAGCTCTGGAAACACCATATATTTT. The rearrangement uses TRBV5-4 and TRBJ1-3; no clear D. Trimming shortened V by 0 bases and J by 0 bases, and 10 bases separated the two germline ends. The CDR3 has 16 amino acids. From germline, CDR1 is SGHNT and CDR2 YYREEE (reference sequence).

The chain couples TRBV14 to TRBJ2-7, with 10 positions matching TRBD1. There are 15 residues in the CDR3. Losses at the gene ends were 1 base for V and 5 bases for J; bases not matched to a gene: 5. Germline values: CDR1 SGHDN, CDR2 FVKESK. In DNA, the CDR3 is TGTGCCAGCAGCCAAGGGGGACAGGGGAAGGACGAGCAGTACTTC. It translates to CASSQGGQGKDEQYF.

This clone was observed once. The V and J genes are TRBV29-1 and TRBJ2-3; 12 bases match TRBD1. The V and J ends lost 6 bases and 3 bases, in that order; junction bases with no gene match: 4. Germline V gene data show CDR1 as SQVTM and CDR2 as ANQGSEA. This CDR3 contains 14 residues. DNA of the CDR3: TGCAGCGTGGGACAGGGGGCGGTGACAGATACGCAGTATTTT. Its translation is CSVGQGAVTDTQYF.

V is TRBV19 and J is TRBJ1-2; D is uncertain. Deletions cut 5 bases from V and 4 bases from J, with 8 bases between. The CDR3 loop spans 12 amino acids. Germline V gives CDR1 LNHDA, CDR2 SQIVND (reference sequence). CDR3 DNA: TGTGCCAGTAGTGTACCCAGCTATGGCTACACCTTC. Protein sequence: CASSVPSYGYTF.

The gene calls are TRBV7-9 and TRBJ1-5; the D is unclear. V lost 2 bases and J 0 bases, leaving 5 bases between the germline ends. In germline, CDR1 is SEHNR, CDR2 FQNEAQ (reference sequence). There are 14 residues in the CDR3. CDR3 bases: TGTGCCAGCAGCTTATCAGCTAGCAATCAGCCCCAGCATTTT. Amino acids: CASSLSASNQPQHF.